This paragraph reports one T cell receptor (beta chain). Its antigen is still unknown. These data belong to a study of PD-1 blockade in classical Hodgkin lymphoma. Points from the study as a whole: Prior to therapy, complete responders displayed diversity much like that of newly diagnosed patients. Reasons behind the repertoire differences stay unclear, perhaps disease activity or earlier therapy.

Germline CDR1 and CDR2: SEHNR and FQNEAQ (reference sequence). V was pared by 2 bases and J by 9 bases, with 20 bases between. The CDR3 has 16 amino acids. Using immunoSEQ multiplex PCR, the repertoire was profiled, and TCRdb retains in-frame clones only, with some absent. The sample consists of around 100,000 clones, about 89% of them appearing once. In every patient, relapse followed autologous stem cell transplantation, while exposure to brentuximab vedotin differed. The sequences come from peripheral blood mononuclear cells (PBMCs), collected before the second cycle of nivolumab. The chain joins TRBV7-9 to TRBJ2-1, with D tentatively TRBD1 or TRBD2 (5 bases each). The sequence came from a human donor with classical Hodgkin lymphoma. The CDR3 DNA reads as TGTGCCAGCAGCTTATCGATGGGGGATGGTTGGGGTGAGCAGTTCTTC. This translates into CASSLSMGDGWGEQFF.